The entry that follows covers one T cell receptor (beta chain) sequence. Its antigen is unknown. It has no much larger one-base neighbor in the sample; base qualities were not kept. These data come from a study of shared clonotypes between healthy human individuals (dated by TCRdb to 2019 to 2021). A note on the overall study: The cohort included three men and a couple of women between 18 and 49 years of age. For each donor, three plates each were used for CD4 naive and CD4 memory, two plates were used for CD8 naive, and one plate was used for CD8 memory. The study deeply sequenced blood TCR repertoires of about 5 healthy adults to estimate repertoire size and the extent of clonotype sharing between individuals. To increase sequencing depth and limit assay-specific biases, TCR repertoire library preparation and sequencing were carried out by different laboratories using diverse techniques. Between about 0.85 and 9.5 billion PBMCs per donor were obtained by leukapheresis. Points the paper makes about the study in general: The small number of donors limited the genetic and exposure-history diversity represented. Sampling was restricted to blood, and TCR repertoires in tissues likely differ from the TCR repertoires found in blood. Incomplete sequencing was indicated by rarefaction of sorted-subset datasets, despite the large sequencing depth. Sharing across a few donors was observed for 4.5% to 6.5% of naive CD4, under 4% of naive CD8, roughly 2.4% of memory CD4, and about 0.38% of memory CD8 clonotypes. Higher generation probabilities were observed for clonotypes shared by all four sorted-subset donors than for non-shared clonotypes. Naive subsets generally had larger estimated clonotype richness than memory subsets did. Based on pairwise subsampling, the degree of clonotype sharing among donors was expected to be affected by sequencing depth.

CD8 naive samples were CD45RO-negative cells positively selected for CCR7, giving a CD45RA+CCR7+ population that excluded TemRA cells. Healthy HIV-negative adults with no recently reported acute infections or vaccinations were included as donors. All donors were Caucasian adults living in Nashville, Tennessee, USA. After blood collection by leukapheresis, PBMCs were isolated using Ficoll-Histopaque density gradient centrifugation and then cryopreserved in the vapor phase of liquid nitrogen. Analytical flow cytometry was used to check the purity and quantity of each magnetically sorted T cell population. Each sorted fraction had its genomic DNA isolated and then quantified by UV absorbance on a Nanodrop 2000c. Using the deep immunoSEQ assay, TCR CDR3 regions were amplified from genomic DNA by multiplex PCR. Genomic DNA extracted from each cell subset was distributed evenly over all wells of several immunoSEQ 96-well plates, and each plate served as one replicate. For sorted subsets, approximately 0.2 ug of genomic DNA, equivalent to roughly 30,000 T cell genomes, went into each replicate PCR. The purified libraries were quantified using a Qubit 3.0 fluorometer, sized with a Bioanalyzer 2100, and then quantified again using the KAPA Library Quantification kit. A separate single-read 150-cycle Illumina NextSeq 550 flow cell was used to sequence each immunoSEQ 96-well plate. Under the source paper's analysis protocol: Because the immunoSEQ output held only junctional sequences and lacked quality scores, the filtering could not match the filtering applied to full-length reads. Sequences were annotated with PyIR, a Python wrapper for IgBLAST v1.9, using IMGT germline references to assign V/J genes and CDR3. Reads with weak V/J assignments (E-value above 1e-6), missing CDR3, stop codons, out-of-frame junctions, or ambiguous translated residues were removed. V3J clonotypes were defined as sequences sharing an identical inferred V gene, J gene, and CDR3 amino acid sequence. The percentage overlap between two repertoires was calculated by dividing the number of shared unique clonotypes by the size of the smaller repertoire. RTK rarefaction, the Chao1 estimator, and Recon v2.1 estimates of unobserved clonotypes were used to assess repertoire richness. For all TCRbeta clonotypes obtained by the gDNA method from a few donors, generation probabilities were computed with OLGA. As stored in TCRdb, this immuneACCESS dataset retains in-frame rearrangements with V and J assigned. A fraction of the clones does not appear; measured against another copy, unresolved V genes explain less than half of the discrepancy, and the remainder lacks a known reason. D and trimming come from the DNA, and the V and J calls and clone size come from that table. A total of about 590,000 clones appear in this sample, roughly 95% of them only once. 0.11% of the sample is held by the ten biggest clonotypes.

V gives up 4 bases and J gives up 1 base, and the segment between their germline ends measures 10 bases. Taken from cysteine to phenylalanine, the CDR3 has 14 residues. Only the CDR3 DNA is retained, 42 bases long and in frame from the first base. Based on the germline V gene, the CDR1 and CDR2 sequences are MDHEN and SYDVKM. Recombination linked TRBV28 to TRBJ1-2; the D gene is perhaps TRBD1, from 5 matching bases. This receptor was obtained from a woman in her 30s in good health. Sequencing was carried out using naive CD8+ T cells sorted from blood. What this sample's cell subset or site label stands for: CD45RA+CCR7+. The sequenced DNA: TGTGCCAGCAGTTCACCGACAGATAACTATGGCTACACCTTC. Translated, this is CASSSPTDNYGYTF.